The rows below give T cell receptor beta chains drawn from one sample of a study of cytomegalovirus exposure and HLA in healthy donors. Produced via immunoSEQ multiplex PCR; TCRdb's table is partial and in-frame only. This table holds around 190,000 clones, 9.5% found once. The sequencing input was PBMCs. These receptors all stem from a woman aged 25-40 years in good health and CMV-seropositive. Both conserved end residues are part of each CDR3. A D gene is named only where the DNA matches it firmly. Only some rows state a clone size, as once, few, many or a class for expanded clones.

CDR3 DNA: TGTGCCAGCAGTGACGGAGGGACGGTAACACGTAAAGCTTTCTTT
CDR3 protein: CASSDGGTVTRKAFF
J gene: TRBJ1-1
clone size: few
D gene: NA
V gene: TRBV6-4

CDR3 DNA: TGCAGCGTTGATAGGGGATCGGTCACTGAAGCTTTCTTT
CDR3 protein: CSVDRGSVTEAFF
J gene: TRBJ1-1
clone size: NA
D gene: NA
V gene: TRBV29-1

CDR3 DNA: TGTGCCAGCAGCGGGAGATCGCGGAATGAGCAGTTCTTC
CDR3 protein: CASSGRSRNEQFF
J gene: TRBJ2-1
clone size: NA
D gene: NA
V gene: TRBV9

CDR3 DNA: TGTGCCATCAGTCCAAGGAAACAAGGGGACACTGAAGCTTTCTTT
CDR3 protein: CAISPRKQGDTEAFF
J gene: TRBJ1-1
clone size: few
D gene: NA
V gene: TRBV10-3

CDR3 DNA: TGTGCCAGCAGCTTAGCTAGAATCGGGAGAACTAATGAAAAACTGTTTTTT
CDR3 protein: CASSLARIGRTNEKLFF
J gene: TRBJ1-4
clone size: NA
D gene: NA
V gene: TRBV7-8

CDR3 DNA: TGTGCCAGCAGTGAATACGAGGGGGGGATCGAAGCTTTCTTT
CDR3 protein: CASSEYEGGIEAFF
J gene: TRBJ1-1
clone size: NA
D gene: NA
V gene: TRBV25-1

CDR3 DNA: TGTGCCACCTCGTCGGGTGATGCCACTGAAGCTTTCTTT
CDR3 protein: CATSSGDATEAFF
J gene: TRBJ1-1
clone size: few
D gene: NA
V gene: TRBV7-9

CDR3 DNA: TGTGCCAGCAGTTCACTAGCGGGAGGTAGAGATACGCAGTATTTT
CDR3 protein: CASSSLAGGRDTQYF
J gene: TRBJ2-3
clone size: few
D gene: TRBD2
V gene: TRBV27

CDR3 DNA: TGTGCCAGCAGAGGTGGTAGCGGGCTCTACAATGAGCAGTTCTTC
CDR3 protein: CASRGGSGLYNEQFF
J gene: TRBJ2-1
clone size: few
D gene: TRBD2
V gene: TRBV2

CDR3 DNA: TGTGCCAGCAGTTACTCGACCGCAGGCTACGAGCAGTACTTC
CDR3 protein: CASSYSTAGYEQYF
J gene: TRBJ2-7
clone size: few
D gene: NA
V gene: TRBV6-6

CDR3 DNA: TGTGCCAGCAGTTGGACAGGGGGAAGCAGAGATACGCAGTATTTT
CDR3 protein: CASSWTGGSRDTQYF
J gene: TRBJ2-3
clone size: few
D gene: TRBD1
V gene: TRBV7-9

CDR3 DNA: TGTGCCAGCAGCCAAGATCTCGGGACTCCTCTCGAGCAGTACTTC
CDR3 protein: CASSQDLGTPLEQYF
J gene: TRBJ2-7
clone size: NA
D gene: NA
V gene: TRBV4-2

CDR3 DNA: TGCGCCAGCAGCTTTGGGACAGATATGATGGCAACTAATGAAAAACTGTTTTTT
CDR3 protein: CASSFGTDMMATNEKLFF
J gene: TRBJ1-4
clone size: NA
D gene: TRBD1
V gene: TRBV5-1

CDR3 DNA: TGTGCCAGCAGCCAAGTGACTAGCGGGGTATACGAGCAGTACTTC
CDR3 protein: CASSQVTSGVYEQYF
J gene: TRBJ2-7
clone size: few
D gene: TRBD2
V gene: TRBV4-2

CDR3 DNA: TGTGCCAGCAGCCCCGACAGGGGCACAGATACGCAGTATTTT
CDR3 protein: CASSPDRGTDTQYF
J gene: TRBJ2-3
clone size: NA
D gene: TRBD1
V gene: TRBV2

CDR3 DNA: TGTGCCAGCAGCTTAGGGACTAGCGGGAGTGGGGGCACAGATACGCAGTATTTT
CDR3 protein: CASSLGTSGSGGTDTQYF
J gene: TRBJ2-3
clone size: few
D gene: TRBD2
V gene: TRBV7-9

CDR3 DNA: TGTGCCAGCTCACAAACCGGGACAGGGGGCGCAGGGAACATTCAGTACTTC
CDR3 protein: CASSQTGTGGAGNIQYF
J gene: TRBJ2-4
clone size: NA
D gene: TRBD1
V gene: TRBV18

CDR3 DNA: TGTGCCAGCAGTTCGACTAGCGGGAGTTGGTTAGTTTACAATGAGCAGTTCTTC
CDR3 protein: CASSSTSGSWLVYNEQFF
J gene: TRBJ2-1
clone size: NA
D gene: TRBD2
V gene: TRBV27

CDR3 DNA: TGTGCCGGCAGTTACGGGCGACGGAACGAGCAGTACTTC
CDR3 protein: CAGSYGRRNEQYF
J gene: TRBJ2-7
clone size: NA
D gene: NA
V gene: TRBV6-5

CDR3 DNA: TGTGCCAGCAGCTTTCTAGCGACTAGCACAGATACGCAGTATTTT
CDR3 protein: CASSFLATSTDTQYF
J gene: TRBJ2-3
clone size: few
D gene: NA
V gene: TRBV5-4

CDR3 DNA: TGTGCCAGCAGCTCCCGGACTAGCGGGGGTAACTCTGGGGCCAACGTCCTGACTTTC
CDR3 protein: CASSSRTSGGNSGANVLTF
J gene: TRBJ2-6
clone size: NA
D gene: TRBD2
V gene: TRBV5-4

CDR3 DNA: TGTGCCAGCAGCTTCCCGTTAGCGGGAGGGCCGCAGTTCTTC
CDR3 protein: CASSFPLAGGPQFF
J gene: TRBJ2-1
clone size: NA
D gene: TRBD2
V gene: TRBV5-4

CDR3 DNA: TGTGCCAGCAGCTTACAAGGGGCTTCTTACGAGCAGTACTTC
CDR3 protein: CASSLQGASYEQYF
J gene: TRBJ2-7
clone size: NA
D gene: NA
V gene: TRBV7-8

CDR3 DNA: TGCGCCAGCAGCGCTCGACTAGCGGGGGCACTCCGGGAGACCCAGTACTTC
CDR3 protein: CASSARLAGALRETQYF
J gene: TRBJ2-5
clone size: few
D gene: TRBD2
V gene: TRBV5-1

CDR3 DNA: TGTGCCAGCAGCCCCGGAGGTTGGGACAGGGGCGCTTTCTTT
CDR3 protein: CASSPGGWDRGAFF
J gene: TRBJ1-1
clone size: NA
D gene: TRBD1
V gene: TRBV5-5

CDR3 DNA: TGTGCCAGCAGCGCAACGGGACAGGGGGGTGCCTACGAGCAGTACTTC
CDR3 protein: CASSATGQGGAYEQYF
J gene: TRBJ2-7
clone size: NA
D gene: TRBD1
V gene: TRBV9

CDR3 DNA: TGTGCCAGCAGTGAAGGGGGGACAGGGCTCGAAGCTTTCTTT
CDR3 protein: CASSEGGTGLEAFF
J gene: TRBJ1-1
clone size: few
D gene: TRBD1
V gene: TRBV6-1

CDR3 DNA: TGTGCCGCCCCCCCTTTTTTAGCGGGGTCCTACGAGCAGTACTTC
CDR3 protein: CAAPPFLAGSYEQYF
J gene: TRBJ2-7
clone size: NA
D gene: TRBD2
V gene: TRBV28

CDR3 DNA: TGTGCCTGGGGACTAGCGGGAGGGCAAGAGACCCAGTACTTC
CDR3 protein: CAWGLAGGQETQYF
J gene: TRBJ2-5
clone size: few
D gene: TRBD2
V gene: TRBV30

CDR3 DNA: TGCAGTGCTGGACTAGGAGAGACCCAGTACTTC
CDR3 protein: CSAGLGETQYF
J gene: TRBJ2-5
clone size: few
D gene: TRBD2
V gene: TRBV20-1

CDR3 DNA: TGTGCCAGCAGTCCCGGACTAGCGGGAGAAGGCGAGCAGTACTTC
CDR3 protein: CASSPGLAGEGEQYF
J gene: TRBJ2-7
clone size: NA
D gene: TRBD2
V gene: TRBV7-9

CDR3 DNA: TGTGCCAGCAGTGACGACAGGGGGCAGTACAATGAGCAGTTCTTC
CDR3 protein: CASSDDRGQYNEQFF
J gene: TRBJ2-1
clone size: NA
D gene: TRBD1
V gene: TRBV25-1

CDR3 DNA: TGTGCCAGCAGACCAGGACAGGCGGAAGTAGCTAATGAAAAACTGTTTTTT
CDR3 protein: CASRPGQAEVANEKLFF
J gene: TRBJ1-4
clone size: many
D gene: TRBD1
V gene: TRBV5-4

CDR3 DNA: TGCGCCACTAGACCGGGACATAACACCGGGGAGCTGTTTTTT
CDR3 protein: CATRPGHNTGELFF
J gene: TRBJ2-2
clone size: few
D gene: NA
V gene: TRBV4-1

CDR3 DNA: TGCGCCAGCAGCCAAGAGGGGACAGGTTTCAATCAGCCCCAGCATTTT
CDR3 protein: CASSQEGTGFNQPQHF
J gene: TRBJ1-5
clone size: NA
D gene: TRBD1
V gene: TRBV4-1

CDR3 DNA: TGCGCCAGCAGCCAACCCCGGACAGGACCGAACACCGGGGAGCTGTTTTTT
CDR3 protein: CASSQPRTGPNTGELFF
J gene: TRBJ2-2
clone size: few
D gene: TRBD1
V gene: TRBV4-1

CDR3 DNA: TGCAGCGTTGGGACACCGAACACCGGGGAGCTGTTTTTT
CDR3 protein: CSVGTPNTGELFF
J gene: TRBJ2-2
clone size: NA
D gene: NA
V gene: TRBV29-1

CDR3 DNA: TGTGCCAGCAATCCACGGGGAGGGTGGGGATTTGGAAATCAGCCCCAGCATTTT
CDR3 protein: CASNPRGGWGFGNQPQHF
J gene: TRBJ1-5
clone size: NA
D gene: NA
V gene: TRBV27

CDR3 DNA: TGTGCCAGCAGCGAGGACAGGGGGGAAAGAGATACGCAGTATTTT
CDR3 protein: CASSEDRGERDTQYF
J gene: TRBJ2-3
clone size: NA
D gene: TRBD1
V gene: TRBV11-2

CDR3 DNA: TGCGCCAGCAGCCAACTAGGCAGGGTGGCCTTCACAGATACGCAGTATTTT
CDR3 protein: CASSQLGRVAFTDTQYF
J gene: TRBJ2-3
clone size: few
D gene: NA
V gene: TRBV4-1

CDR3 DNA: TGCAGCGTTGAAATGGGGGGGGGCGGCACTGAAGCTTTTTTT
CDR3 protein: CSVEMGGGGTEAFF
J gene: TRBJ1-1
clone size: NA
D gene: NA
V gene: TRBV29-1

CDR3 DNA: TGTGCCAGCAGCTTAGGGGCGCAGGGAGGGAGGAACCAAGAGACCCAGTACTTC
CDR3 protein: CASSLGAQGGRNQETQYF
J gene: TRBJ2-5
clone size: NA
D gene: TRBD2
V gene: TRBV7-9

CDR3 DNA: TGTGCCAGCCGATCCGGGACAACCAATGAAAAACTGTTTTTT
CDR3 protein: CASRSGTTNEKLFF
J gene: TRBJ1-4
clone size: few
D gene: NA
V gene: TRBV2

CDR3 DNA: TGTGCCAGCAGCGTGGCAGGGGCCCTAGCGGGAGAACAAGGCGAGCAGTACTTC
CDR3 protein: CASSVAGALAGEQGEQYF
J gene: TRBJ2-7
clone size: NA
D gene: TRBD2
V gene: TRBV9

CDR3 DNA: TGTGCCAGCAGCGGGACAGGGGGCAATCAGCCCCAGCATTTT
CDR3 protein: CASSGTGGNQPQHF
J gene: TRBJ1-5
clone size: few
D gene: TRBD1
V gene: TRBV9

CDR3 DNA: TGTGCCAGCAGTGACTCCGCTCGGCGGGGCTATGGCTACACCTTC
CDR3 protein: CASSDSARRGYGYTF
J gene: TRBJ1-2
clone size: few
D gene: NA
V gene: TRBV6-4

CDR3 DNA: TGTGCCAGCAGTGGACAGGGGGCGGGTCAGCCCCAGCATTTT
CDR3 protein: CASSGQGAGQPQHF
J gene: TRBJ1-5
clone size: NA
D gene: TRBD1
V gene: TRBV2

CDR3 DNA: TGTGCCAGCAGTTTAGACAGGGCCCCCTACGAGCAGTACTTC
CDR3 protein: CASSLDRAPYEQYF
J gene: TRBJ2-7
clone size: NA
D gene: TRBD1
V gene: TRBV27

CDR3 DNA: TGTGCCAGCAGTCCCACAGGGATCTCCTACGAGCAGTACTTC
CDR3 protein: CASSPTGISYEQYF
J gene: TRBJ2-7
clone size: NA
D gene: NA
V gene: TRBV2

CDR3 DNA: TGTGCCAGCAGTTTATCGATCACAGGGGATCAGCCCCAGCATTTT
CDR3 protein: CASSLSITGDQPQHF
J gene: TRBJ1-5
clone size: NA
D gene: TRBD1
V gene: TRBV27

CDR3 DNA: TGTGCCAGCTCACCACGACAGGAAGAGACCCAGTACTTC
CDR3 protein: CASSPRQEETQYF
J gene: TRBJ2-5
clone size: NA
D gene: NA
V gene: TRBV18

CDR3 DNA: TGTGCCAGCAGCGCCGAGATAAGGGGAGCTTTCTTT
CDR3 protein: CASSAEIRGAFF
J gene: TRBJ1-1
clone size: NA
D gene: NA
V gene: TRBV13

CDR3 DNA: TGTGCCAGCCTTCAGGGACAGGGGGCAACTAATGAAAAACTGTTTTTT
CDR3 protein: CASLQGQGATNEKLFF
J gene: TRBJ1-4
clone size: many
D gene: TRBD1
V gene: TRBV25-1

CDR3 DNA: TGTGCCAGCAGCTACGGGGTCGGGGACACCATATATTTT
CDR3 protein: CASSYGVGDTIYF
J gene: TRBJ1-3
clone size: few
D gene: NA
V gene: TRBV6-6